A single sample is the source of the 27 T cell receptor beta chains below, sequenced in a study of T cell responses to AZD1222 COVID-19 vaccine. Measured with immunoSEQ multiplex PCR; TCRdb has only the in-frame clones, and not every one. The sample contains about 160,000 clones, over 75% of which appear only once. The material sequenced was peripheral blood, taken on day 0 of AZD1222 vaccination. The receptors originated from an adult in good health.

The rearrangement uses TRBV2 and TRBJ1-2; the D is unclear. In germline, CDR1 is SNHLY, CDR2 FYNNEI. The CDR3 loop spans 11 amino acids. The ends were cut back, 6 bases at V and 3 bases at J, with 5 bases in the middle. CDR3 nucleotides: TGTGCCAGCAGGGTTTACTATGGCTACACCTTC. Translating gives CASRVYYGYTF.

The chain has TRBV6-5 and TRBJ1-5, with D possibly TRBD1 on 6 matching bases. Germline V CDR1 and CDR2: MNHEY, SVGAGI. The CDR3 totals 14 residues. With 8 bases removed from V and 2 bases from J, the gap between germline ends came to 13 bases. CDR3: CASGFRGGNQPQHF. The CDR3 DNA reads TGTGCCAGCGGATTCAGGGGTGGCAATCAGCCCCAGCATTTT.

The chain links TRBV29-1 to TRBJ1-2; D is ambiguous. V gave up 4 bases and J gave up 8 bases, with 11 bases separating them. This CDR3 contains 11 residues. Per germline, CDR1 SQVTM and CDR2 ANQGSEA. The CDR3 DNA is TGCAGCGTTGCTAGTCTACCAGGCTACACCTTC. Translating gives CSVASLPGYTF.

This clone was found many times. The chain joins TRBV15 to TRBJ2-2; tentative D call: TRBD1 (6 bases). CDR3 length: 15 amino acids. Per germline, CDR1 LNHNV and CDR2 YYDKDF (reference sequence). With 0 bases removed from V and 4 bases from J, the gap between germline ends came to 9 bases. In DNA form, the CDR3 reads TGTGCCACCAGCAGAGACGCAGGGGCCACCGGGGAGCTGTTTTTT. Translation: CATSRDAGATGELFF.

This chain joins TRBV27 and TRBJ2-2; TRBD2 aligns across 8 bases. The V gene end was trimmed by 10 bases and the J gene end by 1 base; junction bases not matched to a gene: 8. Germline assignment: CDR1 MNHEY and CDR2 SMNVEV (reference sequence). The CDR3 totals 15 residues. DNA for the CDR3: TGTGCCACCGGGGGGGACTTACTGAACACCGGGGAGCTGTTTTTT. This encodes CATGGDLLNTGELFF.

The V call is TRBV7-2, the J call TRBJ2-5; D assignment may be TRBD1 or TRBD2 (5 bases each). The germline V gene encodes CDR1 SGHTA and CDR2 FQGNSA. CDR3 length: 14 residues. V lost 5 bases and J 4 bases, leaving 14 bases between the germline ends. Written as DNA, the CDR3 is TGTGCCAGCAGCCCCCTGAGGGGTATAGAGACCCAGTACTTC. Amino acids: CASSPLRGIETQYF.

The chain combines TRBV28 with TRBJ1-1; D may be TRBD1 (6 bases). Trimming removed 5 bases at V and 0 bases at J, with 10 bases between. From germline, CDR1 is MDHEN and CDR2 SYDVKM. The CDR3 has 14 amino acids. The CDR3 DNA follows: TGTGCCAGCAGTGGGGGGGCCATGAACACTGAAGCTTTCTTT. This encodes CASSGGAMNTEAFF. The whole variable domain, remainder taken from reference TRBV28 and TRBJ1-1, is DVKVTQSSRYLVKRTGEKVFLECVQDMDHENMFWYRQDPGLGLRLIYFSYDVKMKEKGDIPEGYSVSREKKERFSLILESASTNQTSMYLCASSGGAMNTEAFFGQGTRLTVV.

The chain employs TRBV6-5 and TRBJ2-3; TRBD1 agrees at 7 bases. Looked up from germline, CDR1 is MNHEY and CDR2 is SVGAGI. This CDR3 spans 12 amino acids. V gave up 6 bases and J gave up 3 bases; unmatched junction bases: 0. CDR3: CASRTGTDTQYF. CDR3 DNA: TGTGCCAGCAGGACAGGGACAGATACGCAGTATTTT.

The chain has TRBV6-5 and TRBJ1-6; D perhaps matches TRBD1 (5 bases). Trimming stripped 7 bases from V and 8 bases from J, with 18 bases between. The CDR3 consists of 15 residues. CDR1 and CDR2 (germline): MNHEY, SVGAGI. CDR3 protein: CASTNPLGGYSPLHF. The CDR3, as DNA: TGTGCCAGCACCAACCCCCTTGGGGGGTATTCACCCCTCCACTTT.

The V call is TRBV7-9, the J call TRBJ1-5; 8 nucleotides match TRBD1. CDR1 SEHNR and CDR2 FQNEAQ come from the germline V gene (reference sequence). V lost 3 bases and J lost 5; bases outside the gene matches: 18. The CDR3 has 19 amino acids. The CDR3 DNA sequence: TGTGCCAGCAGCTTCGTGGGACAGGCTGTCCTAAAGAAAGATCAGCCCCAGCATTTT. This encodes CASSFVGQAVLKKDQPQHF.

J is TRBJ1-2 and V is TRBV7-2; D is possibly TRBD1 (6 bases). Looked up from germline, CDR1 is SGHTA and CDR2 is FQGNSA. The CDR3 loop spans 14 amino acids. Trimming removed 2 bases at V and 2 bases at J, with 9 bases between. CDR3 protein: CASSLLGANYGYTF. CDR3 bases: TGTGCCAGCAGCTTACTGGGGGCAAACTATGGCTACACCTTC.

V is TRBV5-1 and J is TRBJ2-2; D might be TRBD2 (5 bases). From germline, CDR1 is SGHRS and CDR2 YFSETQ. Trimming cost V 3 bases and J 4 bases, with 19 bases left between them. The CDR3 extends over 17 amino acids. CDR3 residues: CASSSNYDTRGTGELFF. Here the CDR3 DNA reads TGCGCCAGCAGCTCGAATTATGACACCCGGGGCACCGGGGAGCTGTTTTTT.

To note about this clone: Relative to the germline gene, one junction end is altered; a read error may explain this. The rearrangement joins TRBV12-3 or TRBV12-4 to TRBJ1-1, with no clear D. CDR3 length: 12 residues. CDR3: CASSLGYRFMLF. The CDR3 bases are TGTGCCAGCAGTTTGGGATACAGATTCATGTTGTTT.

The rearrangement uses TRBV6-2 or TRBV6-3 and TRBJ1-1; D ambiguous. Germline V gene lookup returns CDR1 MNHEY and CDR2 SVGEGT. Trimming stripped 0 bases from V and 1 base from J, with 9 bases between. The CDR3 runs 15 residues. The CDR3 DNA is TGTGCCAGCAGTTACTCGCTAGCCTCGAACACTGAAGCTTTCTTT. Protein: CASSYSLASNTEAFF.

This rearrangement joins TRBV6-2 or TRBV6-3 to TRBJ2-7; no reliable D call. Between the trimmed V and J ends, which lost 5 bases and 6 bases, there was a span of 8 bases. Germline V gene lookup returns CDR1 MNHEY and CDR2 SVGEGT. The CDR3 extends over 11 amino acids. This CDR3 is CASSRPGEQYV. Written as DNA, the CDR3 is TGTGCCAGCAGTCGCCCGGGCGAGCAGTACGTC.

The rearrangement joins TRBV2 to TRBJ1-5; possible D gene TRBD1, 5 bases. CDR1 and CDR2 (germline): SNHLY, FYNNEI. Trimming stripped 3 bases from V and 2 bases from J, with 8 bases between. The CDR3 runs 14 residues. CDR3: CASSEVGGNQPQHF. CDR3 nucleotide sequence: TGTGCCAGCAGTGAGGTAGGGGGCAATCAGCCCCAGCATTTT.

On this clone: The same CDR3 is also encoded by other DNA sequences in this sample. Here the CDR3 reads CASSATGSGNTIYF. The CDR3, as DNA: TGCGCCAGCAGCGCGACAGGATCTGGAAACACCATATATTTT. The V and J genes are TRBV5-1 and TRBJ1-3, with D perhaps matching TRBD1 (6 bases). The CDR3 contains 14 residues. CDR1 is SGHRS, CDR2 YFSETQ, per germline. The V end lost 4 bases, the J end lost 1 base, and 9 bases lay between the germline ends. The full variable domain, completed using reference TRBV5-1 and TRBJ1-3, is KAGVTQTPRYLIKTRGQQVTLSCSPISGHRSVSWYQQTPGQGLQFLFEYFSETQRNKGNFPGRFSGRQFSNSRSEMNVSTLELGDSALYLCASSATGSGNTIYFGEGSWLTVV.

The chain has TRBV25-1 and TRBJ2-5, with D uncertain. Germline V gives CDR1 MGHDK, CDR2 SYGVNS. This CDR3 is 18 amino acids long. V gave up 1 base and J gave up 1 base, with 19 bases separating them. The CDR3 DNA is TGTGCCAGCAGTGAATCCCGGGCTGGGCAGTTTGTCCAAGAGACCCAGTACTTC. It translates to CASSESRAGQFVQETQYF.

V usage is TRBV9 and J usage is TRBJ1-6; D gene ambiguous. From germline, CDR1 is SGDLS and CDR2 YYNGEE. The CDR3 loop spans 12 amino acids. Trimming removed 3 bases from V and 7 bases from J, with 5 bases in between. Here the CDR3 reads CASSGGNSPLHF. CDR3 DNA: TGTGCCAGCAGCGGCGGGAATTCACCCCTCCACTTT.

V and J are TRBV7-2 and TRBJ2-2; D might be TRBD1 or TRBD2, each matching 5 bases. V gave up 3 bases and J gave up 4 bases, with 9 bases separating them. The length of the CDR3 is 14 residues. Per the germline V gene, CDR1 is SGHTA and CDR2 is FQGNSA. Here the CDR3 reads CASSLGVGTGELFF. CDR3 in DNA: TGTGCCAGCAGCTTGGGGGTTGGCACCGGGGAGCTGTTTTTT.

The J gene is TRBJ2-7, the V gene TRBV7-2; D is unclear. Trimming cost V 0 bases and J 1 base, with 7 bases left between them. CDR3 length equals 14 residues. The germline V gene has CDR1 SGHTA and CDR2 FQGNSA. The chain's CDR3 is CASSLAAQSYEQYF. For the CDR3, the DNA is TGTGCCAGCAGCTTAGCGGCCCAATCCTACGAGCAGTACTTC.

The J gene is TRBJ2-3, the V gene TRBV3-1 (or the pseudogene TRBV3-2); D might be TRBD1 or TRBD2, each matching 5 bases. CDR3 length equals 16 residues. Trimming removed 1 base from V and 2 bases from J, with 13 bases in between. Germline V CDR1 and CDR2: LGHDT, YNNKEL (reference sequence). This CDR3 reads CASSQAGRGYTDTQYF. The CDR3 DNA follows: TGTGCCAGCAGCCAAGCGGGGCGAGGGTACACAGATACGCAGTATTTT.

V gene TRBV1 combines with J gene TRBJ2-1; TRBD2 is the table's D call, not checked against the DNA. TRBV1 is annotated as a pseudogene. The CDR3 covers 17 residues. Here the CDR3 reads CTSSLGGGLAGYNEQFF. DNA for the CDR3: TGCACCAGCAGCCTGGGAGGGGGACTAGCGGGGTACAATGAGCAGTTCTTC.

In DNA form, the CDR3 reads TGTGCCAGCAGCTCTTGGGACCGCGCCTACGAGCAGTACTTC. It codes for CASSSWDRAYEQYF. This chain joins TRBV6-5 and TRBJ2-7; D possibly matches TRBD1 or TRBD2 (5 bases each). The germline gives CDR1 MNHEY, CDR2 SVGAGI. Trimming removed 6 bases from V and 2 bases from J, with 14 bases in between. The CDR3 consists of 14 residues.

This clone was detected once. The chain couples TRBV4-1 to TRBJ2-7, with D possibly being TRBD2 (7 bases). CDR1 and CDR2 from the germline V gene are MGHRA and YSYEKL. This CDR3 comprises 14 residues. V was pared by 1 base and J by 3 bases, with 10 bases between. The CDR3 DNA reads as TGCGCCAGCAGCCAAGGGGGGGGCGGCTACGAGCAGTACTTC. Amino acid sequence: CASSQGGGGYEQYF.

The CDR3 reads CASSYRVPFSTDTQYF. As DNA, the CDR3 is TGTGCCAGCAGTTACCGGGTCCCTTTTAGCACAGATACGCAGTATTTT. V is TRBV6-5 and J is TRBJ2-3; no firm D call. This CDR3 contains 16 residues. V lost 2 bases and J 0 bases, leaving 12 bases between the germline ends. Germline loops: CDR1 MNHEY, CDR2 SVGAGI.

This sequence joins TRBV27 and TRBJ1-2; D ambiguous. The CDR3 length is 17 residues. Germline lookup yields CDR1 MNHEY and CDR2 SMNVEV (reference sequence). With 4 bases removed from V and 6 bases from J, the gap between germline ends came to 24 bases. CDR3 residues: CASSSYLFPAGRDGYTF. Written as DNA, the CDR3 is TGTGCCAGCAGTTCCTACCTCTTTCCCGCCGGTCGTGATGGCTACACCTTC.